These 11 T cell receptor beta chains share one sample of origin, sequenced in a study of molecular identifiers for immune sequencing clone quantification. One entry per CDR3 protein results from TCRdb running MiXCR on the PCR reads. Here the sample spans about 510,000 distinct CDR3 sequences, around 25% being singletons. The sample consisted of naive CD8+ T cells from blood, with Jurkat cell RNA spiked in. Subset specified: FACS-sorted CD8+CD4-CCR7+CD45RA+ naive T cells. The receptor source for this set is a human donor in good health. Some libraries in this study had Jurkat cell RNA spiked in.

This clonotype turned up a few times. The chain joins TRBV10-2 to TRBJ2-3; D may be TRBD1 (6 bases). This CDR3 has 17 residues. The germline V and J ends were trimmed by 10 bases and 2 bases, with 25 bases remaining between them. Germline V gives CDR1 WSHSY, CDR2 SAAADI. DNA of the CDR3: TGCGCCACCATGAACCTCCGGGACAAGGGGACCACAGATACGCAGTATTTT. Amino acids: CATMNLRDKGTTDTQYF.

The chain joins TRBV11-3 to TRBJ2-1; the D is unclear. The CDR3 runs to 13 residues. V lost 5 bases to trimming and J lost 2 bases, with 7 bases between them. Per germline, CDR1 SGHNT and CDR2 YENEEA. The CDR3 sequence: CASSDRTYNEQFF. In DNA, the CDR3 is TGTGCCAGCAGCGATAGAACCTACAATGAGCAGTTCTTC.

This clonotype was seen a single time. A clone one base away is much larger, so this may be a read error. J is TRBJ2-7 and V is TRBV12-3 or TRBV12-4; D is possibly TRBD2 (6 bases). Trimming took 8 bases from V and 4 from J, leaving 18 bases between them. The length of the CDR3 is 14 residues. The CDR3 sequence: CASGPPTRKYEQYF. The CDR3 DNA follows: TGTGCCAGCGGCCCCCCGACTAGAAAGTACGAGCAGTACTTC.

A few counts support this clonotype. The V and J genes are TRBV19 and TRBJ1-5; no clear D. This CDR3 contains 12 residues. CDR1 LNHDA and CDR2 SQIVND come from the germline V gene (reference sequence). V was cut by 8 bases and J by 4 bases, with 9 bases left in between. The CDR3, as DNA: TGTGCCAGTCAGGCTGGAAATCAGCCCCAGCATTTT. Its translation: CASQAGNQPQHF. The whole variable domain, filled in from reference TRBV19 and TRBJ1-5, reads DGGITQSPKYLFRKEGQNVTLSCEQNLNHDAMYWYRQDPGQGLRLIYYSQIVNDFQKGDIAEGYSVSREKKESFPLTVTSAQKNPTAFYLCASQAGNQPQHFGDGTRLSIL.

This clonotype was counted ten times or more. The chain links TRBV5-5 to TRBJ2-3; perhaps D is TRBD1 or TRBD2 (5 bases each). The CDR3 runs 15 residues. With 1 base removed from V and 6 bases from J, the gap between germline ends came to 15 bases. CDR1 SGHKS and CDR2 YYEKEE come from the germline V gene (reference sequence). CDR3 bases: TGTGCCAGCAGCTTGATTGGGACCCACCTGGATACGCAGTATTTT. Translated, it gives CASSLIGTHLDTQYF.

This clonotype has only a few counts. The chain recombines TRBV4-3 with TRBJ2-1; no clear D. This CDR3 is 14 amino acids long. V gave up 1 base and J gave up 3 bases, with 7 bases separating them. Per germline, CDR1 LGHNA and CDR2 YSLEER. The CDR3 here is CASSQGSIYNEQFF. The CDR3 DNA reads as TGCGCCAGCAGCCAAGGGTCTATCTACAATGAGCAGTTCTTC.

Written as DNA, the CDR3 is TGTGCCTCTTCCGGGGCTCCACAGGGCACAGATACGCAGTATTTT. Translated: CASSGAPQGTDTQYF. The chain is built from TRBV19 and TRBJ2-3; D possibly matches TRBD1 or TRBD2 (5 bases each). The CDR3 covers 15 residues. Germline loops: CDR1 LNHDA, CDR2 SQIVND (reference sequence). Trimming took off 11 bases at V and 1 base at J, with 19 bases between the two ends.

In this sample, this clonotype turned up a few times. The V and J genes are TRBV4-3 and TRBJ1-1; D unclear. The CDR3 totals 16 residues. The germline V and J ends were trimmed by 0 bases and 3 bases, with 14 bases remaining between them. Germline V gene data show CDR1 as LGHNA and CDR2 as YSLEER. CDR3 in DNA: TGCGCCAGCAGCCAAGATTATGGGGAACCATACACTGAAGCTTTCTTT. It encodes CASSQDYGEPYTEAFF.

This clonotype was counted ten times or more. The chain carries TRBV19 and TRBJ2-2, with D hard to call. This CDR3 region has 15 residues. Germline V lookup: CDR1 LNHDA, CDR2 SQIVND (reference sequence). V was pared by 2 bases and J by 4 bases, with 11 bases between. CDR3 sequence: CASSILGTSTGELFF. CDR3 nucleotide sequence: TGTGCCAGTAGTATACTCGGCACCTCCACCGGGGAGCTGTTTTTT.

The chain's CDR3 is CATSRRDSENQPQHF. The CDR3 DNA reads as TGTGCCACCTCCCGACGGGACAGCGAGAATCAGCCCCAGCATTTT. The chain links TRBV6-2 or TRBV6-3 to TRBJ1-5; 7 bases match TRBD1. Germline V gene data show CDR1 as MNHEY and CDR2 as SVGEGT. V trimming: 10 bases; J trimming: 4 bases; junction bases outside the gene matches: 13. This CDR3 spans 15 amino acids.

V is TRBV6-2 or TRBV6-3 and J is TRBJ2-3; D possibly matches TRBD1 or TRBD2 (5 bases each). Germline CDR1 is MNHEY and CDR2 is SVGEGT. The CDR3 covers 16 residues. V was clipped by 5 bases and J by 2 bases, with 17 bases between them. CDR3 protein: CASSPGAGPYTDTQYF. CDR3 coding DNA: TGTGCCAGCAGTCCCGGGGCAGGGCCTTACACAGATACGCAGTATTTT.